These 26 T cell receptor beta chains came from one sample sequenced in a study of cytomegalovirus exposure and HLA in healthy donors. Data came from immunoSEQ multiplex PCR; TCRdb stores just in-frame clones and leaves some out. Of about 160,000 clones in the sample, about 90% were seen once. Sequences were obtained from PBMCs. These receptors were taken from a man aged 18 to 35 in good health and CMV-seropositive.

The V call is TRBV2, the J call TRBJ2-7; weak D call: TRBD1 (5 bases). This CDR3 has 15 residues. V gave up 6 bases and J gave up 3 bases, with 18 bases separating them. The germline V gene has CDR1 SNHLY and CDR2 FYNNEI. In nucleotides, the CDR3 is TGTGCCAGCAGGAGAAGGGGCCAAATAATCTACGAGCAGTACTTC. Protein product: CASRRRGQIIYEQYF.

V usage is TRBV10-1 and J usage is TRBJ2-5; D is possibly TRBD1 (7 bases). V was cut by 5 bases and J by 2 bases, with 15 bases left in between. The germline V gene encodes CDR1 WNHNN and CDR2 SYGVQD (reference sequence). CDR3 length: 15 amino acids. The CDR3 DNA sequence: TGCGCCAGCAGTTCTGGGTCAGGGGGGCAAGAGACCCAGTACTTC. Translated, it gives CASSSGSGGQETQYF.

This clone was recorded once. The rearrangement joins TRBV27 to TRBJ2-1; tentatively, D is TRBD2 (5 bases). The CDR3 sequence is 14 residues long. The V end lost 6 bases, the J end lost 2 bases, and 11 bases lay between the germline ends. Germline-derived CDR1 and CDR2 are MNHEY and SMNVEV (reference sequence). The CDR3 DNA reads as TGTGCCAGCAGGGCCCAACTAGCCTACAATGAGCAGTTCTTC. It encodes CASRAQLAYNEQFF.

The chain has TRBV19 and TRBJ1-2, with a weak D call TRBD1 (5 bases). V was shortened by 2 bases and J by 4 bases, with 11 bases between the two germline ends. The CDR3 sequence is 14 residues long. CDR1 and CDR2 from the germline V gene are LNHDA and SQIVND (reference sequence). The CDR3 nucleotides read TGTGCCAGTAGTATAACGGAGGGGCTCTATGGCTACACCTTC. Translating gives CASSITEGLYGYTF.

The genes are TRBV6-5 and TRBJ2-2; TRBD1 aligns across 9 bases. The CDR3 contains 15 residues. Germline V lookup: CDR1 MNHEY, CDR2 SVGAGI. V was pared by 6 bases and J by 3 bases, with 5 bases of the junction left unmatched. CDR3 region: CASRGGQGDTGELFF. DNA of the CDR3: TGTGCCAGCAGGGGGGGACAGGGCGACACCGGGGAGCTGTTTTTT.

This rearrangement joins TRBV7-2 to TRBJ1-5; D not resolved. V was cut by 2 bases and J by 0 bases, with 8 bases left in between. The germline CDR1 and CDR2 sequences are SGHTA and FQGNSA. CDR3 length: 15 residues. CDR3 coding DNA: TGTGCCAGCAGCTTAAGCGGGTATAGCAATCAGCCCCAGCATTTT. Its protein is CASSLSGYSNQPQHF. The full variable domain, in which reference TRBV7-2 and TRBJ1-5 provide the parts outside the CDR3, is GAGVSQSPSNKVTEKGKDVELRCDPISGHTALYWYRQSLGQGLEFLIYFQGNSAPDKSGLPSDRFSAERTGGSVSTLTIQRTQQEDSAVYLCASSLSGYSNQPQHFGDGTRLSIL.

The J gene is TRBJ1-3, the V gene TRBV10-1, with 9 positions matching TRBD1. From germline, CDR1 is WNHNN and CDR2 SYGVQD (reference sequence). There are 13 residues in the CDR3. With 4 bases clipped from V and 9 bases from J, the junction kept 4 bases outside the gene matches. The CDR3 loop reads CASSGRDRVTIYF. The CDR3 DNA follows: TGCGCCAGCAGTGGTCGGGACAGGGTCACCATATATTTT.

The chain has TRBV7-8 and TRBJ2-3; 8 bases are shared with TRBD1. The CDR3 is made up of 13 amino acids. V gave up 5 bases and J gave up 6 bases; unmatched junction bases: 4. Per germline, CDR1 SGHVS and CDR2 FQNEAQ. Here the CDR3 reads CASSRDRTDTQYF. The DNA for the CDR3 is TGTGCCAGCAGCCGGGACAGGACCGATACGCAGTATTTT.

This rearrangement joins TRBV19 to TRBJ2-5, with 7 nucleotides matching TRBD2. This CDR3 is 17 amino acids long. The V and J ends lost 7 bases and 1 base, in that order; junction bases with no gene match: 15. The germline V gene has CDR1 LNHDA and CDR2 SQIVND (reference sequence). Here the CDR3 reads CASTPEGLLASQETQYF. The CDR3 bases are TGTGCCAGTACCCCGGAGGGGCTACTAGCGTCCCAAGAGACCCAGTACTTC.

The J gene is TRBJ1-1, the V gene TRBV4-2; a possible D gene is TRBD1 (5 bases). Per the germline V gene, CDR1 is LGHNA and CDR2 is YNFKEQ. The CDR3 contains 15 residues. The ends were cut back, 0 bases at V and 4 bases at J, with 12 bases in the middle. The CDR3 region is CASSQEEQVVTEAFF. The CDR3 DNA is TGTGCCAGCAGCCAAGAAGAACAGGTTGTCACTGAAGCTTTCTTT.

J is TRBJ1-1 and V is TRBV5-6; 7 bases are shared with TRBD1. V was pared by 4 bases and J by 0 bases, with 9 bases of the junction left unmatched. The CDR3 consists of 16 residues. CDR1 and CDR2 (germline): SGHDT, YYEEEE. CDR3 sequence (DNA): TGTGCCAGCAGCCGAACCCTGACAGGGTTGAACACTGAAGCTTTCTTT. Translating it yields CASSRTLTGLNTEAFF.

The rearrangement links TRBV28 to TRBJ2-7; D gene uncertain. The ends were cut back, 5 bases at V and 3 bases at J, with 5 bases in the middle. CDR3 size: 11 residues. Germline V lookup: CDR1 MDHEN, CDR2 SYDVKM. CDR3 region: CASSGRYEQYF. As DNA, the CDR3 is TGTGCCAGCAGTGGCCGCTACGAGCAGTACTTC.

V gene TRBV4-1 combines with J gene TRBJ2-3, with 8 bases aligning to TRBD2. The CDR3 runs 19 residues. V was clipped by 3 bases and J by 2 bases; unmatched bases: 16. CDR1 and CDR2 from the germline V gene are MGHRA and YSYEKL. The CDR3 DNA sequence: TGCGCCAGCAGCCATCCTCGGGGTCAACGGGAGGGGAACACAGATACGCAGTATTTT. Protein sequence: CASSHPRGQREGNTDTQYF.

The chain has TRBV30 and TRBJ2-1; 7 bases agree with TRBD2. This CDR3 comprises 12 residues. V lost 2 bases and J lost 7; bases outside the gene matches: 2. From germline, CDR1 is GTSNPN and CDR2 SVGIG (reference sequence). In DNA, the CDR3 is TGTGCCTGGAGTCTTAGCGGGAATGAGCAGTTCTTC. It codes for CAWSLSGNEQFF.

In nucleotides, the CDR3 is TGTGCCAGCAGCTCGACTAGCCCTACTGGGTACGAGCAGTACTTC. Residues: CASSSTSPTGYEQYF. The rearrangement uses TRBV7-2 and TRBJ2-7; TRBD2 agrees at 7 bases. Losses at the gene ends were 4 bases for V and 4 bases for J; bases not matched to a gene: 10. Germline assignment: CDR1 SGHTA and CDR2 FQGNSA. The CDR3 is made up of 15 amino acids. The entire variable domain, with the rest obtained from reference TRBV7-2 and TRBJ2-7, is as follows: GAGVSQSPSNKVTEKGKDVELRCDPISGHTALYWYRQSLGQGLEFLIYFQGNSAPDKSGLPSDRFSAERTGGSVSTLTIQRTQQEDSAVYLCASSSTSPTGYEQYFGPGTRLTVT.

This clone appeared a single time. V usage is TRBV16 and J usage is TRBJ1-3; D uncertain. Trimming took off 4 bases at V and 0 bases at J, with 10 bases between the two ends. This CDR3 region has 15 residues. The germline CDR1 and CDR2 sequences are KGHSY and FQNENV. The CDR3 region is CASSLSGSSGNTIYF. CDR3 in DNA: TGTGCCAGCAGCCTATCGGGCAGCTCTGGAAACACCATATATTTT.

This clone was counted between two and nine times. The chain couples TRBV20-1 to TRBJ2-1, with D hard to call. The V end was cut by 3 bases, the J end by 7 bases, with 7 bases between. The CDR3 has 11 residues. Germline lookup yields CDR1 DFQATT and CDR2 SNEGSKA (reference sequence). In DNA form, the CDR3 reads TGCAGTGCTAGCTCCAGAAATGAGCAGTTCTTC. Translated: CSASSRNEQFF.

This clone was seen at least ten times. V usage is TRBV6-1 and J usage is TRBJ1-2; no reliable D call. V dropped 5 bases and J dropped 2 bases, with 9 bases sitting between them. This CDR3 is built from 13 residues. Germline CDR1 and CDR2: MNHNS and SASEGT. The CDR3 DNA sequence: TGTGCCAGCAGTCGGGCGGGGAACTATGGCTACACCTTC. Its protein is CASSRAGNYGYTF.

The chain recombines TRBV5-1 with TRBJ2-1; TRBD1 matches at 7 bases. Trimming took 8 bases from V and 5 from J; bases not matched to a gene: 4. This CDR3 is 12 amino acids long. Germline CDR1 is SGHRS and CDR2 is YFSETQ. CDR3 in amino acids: CASNTGDNEQFF. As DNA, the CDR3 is TGCGCCAGTAACACAGGGGACAATGAGCAGTTCTTC.

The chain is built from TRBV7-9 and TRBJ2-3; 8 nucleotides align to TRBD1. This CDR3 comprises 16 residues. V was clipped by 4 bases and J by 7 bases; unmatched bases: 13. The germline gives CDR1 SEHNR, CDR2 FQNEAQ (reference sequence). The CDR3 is CASSWPGQENRYTQYF. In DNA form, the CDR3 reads TGTGCCAGCAGCTGGCCGGGACAGGAAAATCGATATACGCAGTATTTT.

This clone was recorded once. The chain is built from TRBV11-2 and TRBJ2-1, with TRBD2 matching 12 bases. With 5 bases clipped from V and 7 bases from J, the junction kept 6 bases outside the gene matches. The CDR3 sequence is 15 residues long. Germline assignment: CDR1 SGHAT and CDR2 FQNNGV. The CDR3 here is CASSLWTSGINEQFF. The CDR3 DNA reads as TGTGCCAGCAGCCTGTGGACTAGCGGGATAAATGAGCAGTTCTTC.

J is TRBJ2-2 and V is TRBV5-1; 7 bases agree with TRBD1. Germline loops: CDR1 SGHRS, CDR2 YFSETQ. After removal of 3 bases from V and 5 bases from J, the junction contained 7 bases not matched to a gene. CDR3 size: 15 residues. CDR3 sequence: CASSYGQARTGELFF. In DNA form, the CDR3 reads TGCGCCAGCAGCTACGGACAGGCTAGGACCGGGGAGCTGTTTTTT.

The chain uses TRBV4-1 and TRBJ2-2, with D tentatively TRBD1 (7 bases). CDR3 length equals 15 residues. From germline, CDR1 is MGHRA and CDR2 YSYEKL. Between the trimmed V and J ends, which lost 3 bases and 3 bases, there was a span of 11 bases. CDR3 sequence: CASSHRGDHTGELFF. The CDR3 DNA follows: TGCGCCAGCAGCCACAGGGGGGACCACACCGGGGAGCTGTTTTTT.

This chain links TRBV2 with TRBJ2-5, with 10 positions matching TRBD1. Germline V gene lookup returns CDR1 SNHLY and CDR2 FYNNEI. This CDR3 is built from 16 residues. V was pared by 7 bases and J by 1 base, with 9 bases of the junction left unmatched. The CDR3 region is CASTPGTGVPQETQYF. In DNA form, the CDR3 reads TGTGCCAGCACCCCCGGGACAGGGGTACCCCAAGAGACCCAGTACTTC.

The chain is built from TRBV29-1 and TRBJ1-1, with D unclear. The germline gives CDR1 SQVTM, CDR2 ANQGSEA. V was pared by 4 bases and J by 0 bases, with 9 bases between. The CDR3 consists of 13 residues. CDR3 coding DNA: TGCAGCGTTGGGACTCACATGAACACTGAAGCTTTCTTT. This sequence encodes CSVGTHMNTEAFF.

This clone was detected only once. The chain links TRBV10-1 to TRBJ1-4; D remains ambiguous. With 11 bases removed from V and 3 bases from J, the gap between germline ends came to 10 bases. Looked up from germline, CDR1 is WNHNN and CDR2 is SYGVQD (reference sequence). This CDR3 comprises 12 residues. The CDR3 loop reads CAAVLSNEKLFF. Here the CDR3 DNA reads TGCGCCGCAGTACTATCTAATGAAAAACTGTTTTTT.